This T cell receptor (beta chain) was retrieved from a study of identical twins. This clonotype was counted many times. TCRdb re-analysed the 5' RACE reads in MiXCR, keeping a single row per CDR3 protein. The sample includes 1.5 million to 2 million distinct CDR3 sequences, around a third seen only once; the top ten take about 0.3%. V shed 4 bases and J 10 bases; nucleotides not matched to a gene: 15. The CDR3 runs to 16 residues. Germline CDR1 and CDR2: SGDLS and YYNGEE. Sequencing was carried out using cord blood. This chain connects TRBV9 to TRBJ2-1; 9 nucleotides align to TRBD2. This sequence was found in a newborn girl in good health. The chain's CDR3 is CASSLAPIAGALEQFF. As DNA, the CDR3 is TGTGCCAGCAGCCTCGCACCGATAGCGGGAGCGCTAGAGCAGTTCTTC.